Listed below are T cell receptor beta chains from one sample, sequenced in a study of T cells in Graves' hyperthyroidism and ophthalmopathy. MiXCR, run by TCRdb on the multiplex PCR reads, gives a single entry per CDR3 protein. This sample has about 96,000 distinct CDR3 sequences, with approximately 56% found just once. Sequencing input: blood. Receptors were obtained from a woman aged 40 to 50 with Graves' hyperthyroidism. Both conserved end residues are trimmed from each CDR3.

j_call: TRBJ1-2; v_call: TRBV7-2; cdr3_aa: ASIPFGTATYGYT
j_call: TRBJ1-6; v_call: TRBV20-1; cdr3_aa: SAKQGYNSPLH
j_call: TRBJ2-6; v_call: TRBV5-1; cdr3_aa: ASSRNTGSSSGANVLT
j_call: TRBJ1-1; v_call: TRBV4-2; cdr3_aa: ASSSGRTNTEAF
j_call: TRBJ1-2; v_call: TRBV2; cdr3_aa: AGQGVDYGYT
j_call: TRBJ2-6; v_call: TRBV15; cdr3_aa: ATAMSRGGLWANVLT
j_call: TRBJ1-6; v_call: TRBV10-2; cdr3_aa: ASSVWGLISPLH
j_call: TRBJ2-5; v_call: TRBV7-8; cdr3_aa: ASSLEGTQY
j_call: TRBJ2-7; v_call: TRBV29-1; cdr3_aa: SGIGQATYEQY
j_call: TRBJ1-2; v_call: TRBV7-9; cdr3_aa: ASSLARGNYGYP
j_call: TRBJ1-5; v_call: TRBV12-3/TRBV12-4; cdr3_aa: ASSSGAYGNQPQH
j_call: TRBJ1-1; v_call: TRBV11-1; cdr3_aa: ASSLAQGYQTEAF
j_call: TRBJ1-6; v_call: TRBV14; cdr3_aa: ASSQVGLYNSPLH
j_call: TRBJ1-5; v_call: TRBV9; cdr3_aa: ASSRSTANGYKPQH
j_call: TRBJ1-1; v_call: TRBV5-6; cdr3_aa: ASRHTRRTEAF
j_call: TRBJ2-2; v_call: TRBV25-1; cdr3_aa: ASSERGLAYTGELF
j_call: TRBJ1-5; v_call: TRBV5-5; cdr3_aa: ASSFDRGPQH
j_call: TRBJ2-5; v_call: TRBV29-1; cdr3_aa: SVGHETQY
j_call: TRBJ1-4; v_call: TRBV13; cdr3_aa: ASTKGGEKLF
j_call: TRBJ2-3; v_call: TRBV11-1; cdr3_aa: ASEREGVVTDTQY
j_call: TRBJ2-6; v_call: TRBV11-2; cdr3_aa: ASSVEGGSGANILT
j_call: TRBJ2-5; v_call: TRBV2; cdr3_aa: ASMTGALETQY
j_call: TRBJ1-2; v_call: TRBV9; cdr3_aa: ASSVALASGGYT